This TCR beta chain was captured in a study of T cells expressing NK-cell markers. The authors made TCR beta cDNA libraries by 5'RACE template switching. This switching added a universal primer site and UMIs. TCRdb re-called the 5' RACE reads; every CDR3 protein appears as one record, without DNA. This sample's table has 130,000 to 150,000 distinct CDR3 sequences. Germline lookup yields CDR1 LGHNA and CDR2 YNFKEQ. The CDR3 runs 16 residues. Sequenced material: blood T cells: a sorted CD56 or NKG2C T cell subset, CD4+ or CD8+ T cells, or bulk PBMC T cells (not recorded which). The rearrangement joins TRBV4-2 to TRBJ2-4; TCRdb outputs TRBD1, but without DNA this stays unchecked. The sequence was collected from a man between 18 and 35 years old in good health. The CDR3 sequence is CASSQDRGGQGNIQYF.